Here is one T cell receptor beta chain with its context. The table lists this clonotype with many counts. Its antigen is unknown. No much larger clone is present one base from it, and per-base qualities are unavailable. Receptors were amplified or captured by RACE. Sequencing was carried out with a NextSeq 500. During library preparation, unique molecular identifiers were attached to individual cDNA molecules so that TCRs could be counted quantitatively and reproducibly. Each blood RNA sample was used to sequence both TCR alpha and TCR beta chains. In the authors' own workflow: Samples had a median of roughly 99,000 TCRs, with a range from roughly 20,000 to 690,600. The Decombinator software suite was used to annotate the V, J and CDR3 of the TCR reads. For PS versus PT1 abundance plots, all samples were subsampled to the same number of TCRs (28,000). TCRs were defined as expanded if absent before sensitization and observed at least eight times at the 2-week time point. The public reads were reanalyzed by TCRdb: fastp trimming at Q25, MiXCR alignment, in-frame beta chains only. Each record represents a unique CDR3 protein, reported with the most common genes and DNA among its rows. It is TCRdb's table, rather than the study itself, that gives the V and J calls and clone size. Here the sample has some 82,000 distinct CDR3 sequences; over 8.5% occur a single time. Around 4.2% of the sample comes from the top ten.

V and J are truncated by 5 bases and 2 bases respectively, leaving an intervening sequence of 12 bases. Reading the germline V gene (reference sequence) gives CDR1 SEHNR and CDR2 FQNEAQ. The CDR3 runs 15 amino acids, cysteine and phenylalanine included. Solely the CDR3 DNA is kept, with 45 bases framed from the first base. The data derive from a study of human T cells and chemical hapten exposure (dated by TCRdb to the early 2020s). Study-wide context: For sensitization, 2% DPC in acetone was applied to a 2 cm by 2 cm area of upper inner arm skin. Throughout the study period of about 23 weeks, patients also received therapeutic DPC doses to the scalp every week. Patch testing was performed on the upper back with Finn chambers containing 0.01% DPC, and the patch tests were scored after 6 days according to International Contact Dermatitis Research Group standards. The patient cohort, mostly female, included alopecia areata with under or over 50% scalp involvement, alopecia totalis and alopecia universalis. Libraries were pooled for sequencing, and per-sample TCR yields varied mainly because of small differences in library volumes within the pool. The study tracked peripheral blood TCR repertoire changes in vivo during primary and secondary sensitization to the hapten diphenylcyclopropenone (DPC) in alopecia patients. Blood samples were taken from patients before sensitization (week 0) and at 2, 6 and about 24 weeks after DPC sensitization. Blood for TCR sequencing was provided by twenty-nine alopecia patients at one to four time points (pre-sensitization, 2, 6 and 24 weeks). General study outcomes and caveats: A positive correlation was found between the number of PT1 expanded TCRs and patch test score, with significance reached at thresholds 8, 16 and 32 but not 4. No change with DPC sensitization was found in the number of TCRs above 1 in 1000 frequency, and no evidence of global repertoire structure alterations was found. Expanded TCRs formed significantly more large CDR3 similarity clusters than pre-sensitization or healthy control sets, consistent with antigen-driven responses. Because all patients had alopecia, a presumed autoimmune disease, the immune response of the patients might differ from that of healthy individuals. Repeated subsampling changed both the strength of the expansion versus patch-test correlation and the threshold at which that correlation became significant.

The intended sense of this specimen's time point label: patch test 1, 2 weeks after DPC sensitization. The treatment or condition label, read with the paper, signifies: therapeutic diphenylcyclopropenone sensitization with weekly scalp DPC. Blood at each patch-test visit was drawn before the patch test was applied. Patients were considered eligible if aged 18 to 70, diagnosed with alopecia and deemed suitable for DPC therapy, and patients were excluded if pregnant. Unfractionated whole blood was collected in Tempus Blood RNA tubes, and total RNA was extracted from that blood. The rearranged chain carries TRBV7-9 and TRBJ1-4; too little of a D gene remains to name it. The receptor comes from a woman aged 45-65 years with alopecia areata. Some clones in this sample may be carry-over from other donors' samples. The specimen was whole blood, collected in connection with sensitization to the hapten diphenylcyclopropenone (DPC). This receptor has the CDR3 CASSLDGATNEKLFF. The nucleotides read TGTGCCAGCAGCCTAGACGGCGCCACTAATGAAAAACTGTTTTTT. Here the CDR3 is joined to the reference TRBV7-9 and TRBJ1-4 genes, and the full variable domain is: DTGVSQNPRHKITKRGQNVTFRCDPISEHNRLYWYRQTLGQGPEFLTYFQNEAQLEKSRLLSDRFSAERPKGSFSTLEIQRTEQGDSAMYLCASSLDGATNEKLFFGSGTQLSVL.